The sequence of this T cell receptor (beta chain) was determined in a study of regulatory dendritic cells for organ transplantation. Remarks on this clone: As yet, its antigen is unknown.

Sequencing was performed with immunoSEQ multiplex PCR; in TCRdb, only in-frame clones are kept and a portion is missing. There are 21,000 or so clones in the sample; around two thirds occur only once, and less than 0.95% lies in the top ten. The study, taken as a whole, reports: Naive T cells showed high diversity, memory cells less, memory CD8+ least.

The specimen sequenced was memory CD4+ T cells from blood. Specified subset: CD45RO+ memory T cells. This TCR was recovered from a human donor in good health.

CDR3 coding DNA: TGCGCCAGCAGCGAGTTACAGGGGAACTATGGCTACACCTTC. Protein sequence: CASSELQGNYGYTF. This chain connects TRBV5-1 to TRBJ1-2, with 7 bases identical to TRBD1. The V segment lost 4 bases and the J segment 2 bases; nucleotides outside the gene matches: 5. The CDR3 consists of 14 residues. Looked up from germline, CDR1 is SGHRS and CDR2 is YFSETQ.